This T cell receptor (beta chain) was profiled in a study of blood T cell repertoires in COVID-19 (TCRdb year 2020). Study-level background: Samples from collaborators originated in the United States, Italy and Spain and spanned both the acute and convalescent phases of COVID-19. The material from the prospective study consisted of cDNA or gDNA derived from T cells, B-cell-depleted T cells, or PBMCs. Subjects who had been exposed to COVID-19, were actively infected with it, or had recovered from it provided the deeply sampled blood TCRbeta repertoires that made up the dataset. A freely available public database, intended as a resource for researchers studying the immune response to SARS-CoV-2, is where the repertoires were released. The samples were drawn from the first 160 participants of the ongoing ImmuneRACE study and from roughly 1,300 subjects provided by 6 global collaborators. The sample metadata nearly always contained a de-identified subject ID, COVID-19 status, age in years and sex. Where HLA class I and class II types were available, the types were taken from metadata supplied by the sample provider, not from assay-based typing.

TCRbeta CDR3 regions were amplified from genomic DNA by means of the immunoSEQ Assay, a bias-controlled multiplex PCR. The paper's data handling went like this. The number of nucleated cells in each sample was estimated by amplification of reference gene primers within the assay. To quantify the absolute abundance of each unique TCRbeta CDR3 rearrangement, sequence reads were collapsed and filtered. For each sample, productive Simpson clonality was calculated as the square root of Simpson's diversity index over productive rearrangements. TCRdb mirrors the immuneACCESS table, restricted to in-frame sequences. Some clones are absent from its copies; in checked studies, under half trace to an unresolved V gene, and the reason for the others is unknown. V and J calls and clone size are copied from that table; D and trimming were computed from the DNA. Here the sample has 200,000 to 250,000 clones; more than 80% occur a single time. In total, the top ten clones hold 3.5% to 4.5% of the sample.

The CDR3 numbers 12 residues from cysteine through phenylalanine. Left in the record is the CDR3 DNA by itself, 36 bases read in frame from the first base. The germline V gene sets CDR1 to SNHLY and CDR2 to FYNNEI. V ends up 3 bases short and J 12 bases short, with an unmatched junction base count of 6. Concerning this clone itself: What antigen it recognizes has not been identified. No per-base quality is available; no much larger clone lies one base away.

Participants in the prospective study were enrolled through a virtual design, were aged roughly 18 to 100 years, and lived in 24 United States geographic areas. To assign participants to cohorts, the prospective study relied on clinical history that participants themselves reported in a screening survey and a study questionnaire. Each participant in the prospective study had whole blood, serum and a nasopharyngeal or oropharyngeal swab collected by mobile phlebotomists. Prospective study participants could optionally give additional blood draws and questionnaires over an approximately 2-month period. Prospective study blood samples were shipped either frozen or at room temperature before DNA extraction. Results the study describes overall, beyond this receptor: The quantity of clinical and demographic metadata differed by source and by participant and was supplied without curation.

Input material: PBMCs or T cells enriched from blood (not recorded which). The rearrangement combines TRBV2 with TRBJ1-1; 8 nucleotides in the junction match TRBD1. The source is a woman aged 40 to 50 with acute COVID-19. The DNA is as follows: TGTGCCAGCAGTGAGGACAGGGACCAGACTTTCTTT. It encodes CASSEDRDQTFF.